These 9 T cell receptor beta chains were all obtained from the same sample, sequenced in a study of blood T cell repertoires in COVID-19. The protocol was immunoSEQ multiplex PCR, while the TCRdb copy is restricted to in-frame clones and leaves out a portion. The data show about 20,000 clones, 70% to 90% seen once. Sequencing used PBMCs or T cells enriched from blood (not recorded which). These receptors all come from a woman younger than 45 who had recovered from COVID-19.

The V gene is TRBV6-6, the J gene TRBJ2-2; 7 bases agree with TRBD1. The CDR3 has 15 amino acids. V dropped 5 bases and J dropped 2; count of bases not matched to a gene: 5. The germline gives CDR1 MNHNY, CDR2 SVGAGI (reference sequence). Here the CDR3 DNA reads TGTGCCAGCAGTCCCCCAGGGGGTAACACCGGGGAGCTGTTTTTT. It is translated as CASSPPGGNTGELFF.

The rearrangement uses TRBV4-2 and TRBJ2-2; 13 bases are a match to TRBD2. This CDR3 spans 19 amino acids. The germline V gene has CDR1 LGHNA and CDR2 YNFKEQ. The ends lost 5 bases at V and 1 base at J; junction bases unmatched: 10. CDR3 protein: CASSTPGLAGVGNTGELFF. As DNA, the CDR3 is TGTGCCAGCAGCACCCCCGGACTAGCGGGGGTTGGGAACACCGGGGAGCTGTTTTTT.

This sequence joins TRBV5-4 and TRBJ1-2; 7 nucleotides align to TRBD1. Germline lookup yields CDR1 SGHNT and CDR2 YYREEE (reference sequence). V was clipped by 2 bases and J by 2 bases; unmatched bases: 3. The CDR3 runs 14 residues. CDR3 nucleotide sequence: TGTGCCAGCAGCTTCAGGGGGAGAAACTATGGCTACACCTTC. It encodes CASSFRGRNYGYTF.

The chain couples TRBV24-1 to TRBJ2-1; 11 nucleotides agree with TRBD2. V trimming: 3 bases; J trimming: 4 bases; junction bases outside the gene matches: 4. This CDR3 is built from 16 residues. Per germline, CDR1 KGHDR and CDR2 SFDVKD. CDR3 region: CATSDLIAGGYNEQFF. For the CDR3, the DNA is TGTGCCACCAGTGATCTAATAGCGGGGGGGTACAATGAGCAGTTCTTC.

The V call is TRBV30, the J call TRBJ2-5; the match to TRBD1 covers 7 bases. CDR3 size: 12 residues. Looked up from germline, CDR1 is GTSNPN and CDR2 is SVGIG (reference sequence). Unmatched junction bases numbered 2, after V lost 5 bases and J lost 2 bases. CDR3 in amino acids: CAWGQVQETQYF. The CDR3 DNA reads TGTGCCTGGGGACAGGTACAAGAGACCCAGTACTTC.

This clone was counted a single time. The V and J genes are TRBV7-6 and TRBJ2-7; 7 nucleotides agree with TRBD1. This CDR3 has 14 residues. V shed 5 bases and J 2 bases; nucleotides not matched to a gene: 6. Germline assignment: CDR1 SGHVS and CDR2 FNYEAQ. CDR3 in DNA: TGTGCCAGCAGCAAAGATCAGGGGGCCTACGAGCAGTACTTC. Translating gives CASSKDQGAYEQYF.

The V and J genes are TRBV7-7 and TRBJ2-5, with 10 bases lining up with TRBD1. The trim removed 2 bases at V and 5 bases at J, leaving 5 bases unmatched. Germline V gives CDR1 SSHAT, CDR2 FNYEAQ (reference sequence). The CDR3 totals 15 residues. The chain's CDR3 is CASSLPTGGMETQYF. CDR3 in DNA: TGTGCCAGCAGCTTACCGACAGGGGGCATGGAGACCCAGTACTTC.

The genes are TRBV21-1 and TRBJ1-6; TRBD1 is the table's D call, not checked against the DNA. TRBV21-1 is a listed pseudogene. The CDR3 covers 16 residues. The DNA of the CDR3 is TGTGCCAGCAGCAAAGAGGGACAGGGAAATAATTCACCCCTCCACTTT. Translation gives CASSKEGQGNNSPLHF.

V and J are TRBV13 and TRBJ1-4, with 8 bases fitting TRBD1. Germline CDR1 reads PRHDT; CDR2 reads FYEKMQ (reference sequence). The CDR3 length is 16 residues. V lost 6 bases and J lost 0; bases outside the gene matches: 6. The CDR3, as DNA: TGTGCCAGCAGTACCGGACAGGGTTCAACTAATGAAAAACTGTTTTTT. This gives the protein CASSTGQGSTNEKLFF.